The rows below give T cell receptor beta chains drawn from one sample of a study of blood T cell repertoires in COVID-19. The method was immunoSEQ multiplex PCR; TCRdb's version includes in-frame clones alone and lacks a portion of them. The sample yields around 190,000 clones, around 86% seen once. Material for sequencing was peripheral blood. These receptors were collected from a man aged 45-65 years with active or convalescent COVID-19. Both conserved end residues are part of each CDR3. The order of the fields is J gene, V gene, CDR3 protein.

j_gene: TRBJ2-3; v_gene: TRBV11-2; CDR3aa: CASRHLQGGTDTQYF
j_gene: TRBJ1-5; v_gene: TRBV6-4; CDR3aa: CASSDLQGGGQPQHF
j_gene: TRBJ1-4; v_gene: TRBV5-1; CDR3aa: CASSPGTGGWVTNEKLFF
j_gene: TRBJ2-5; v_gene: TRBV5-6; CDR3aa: CASSLVVRGQETQYF
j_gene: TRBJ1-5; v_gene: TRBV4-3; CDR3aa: CASSQYRGAGQPQHF
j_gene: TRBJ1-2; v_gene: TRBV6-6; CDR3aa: CASKDSRTGRNYGYTF
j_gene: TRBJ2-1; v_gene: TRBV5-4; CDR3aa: CASSYGDRGEQFF
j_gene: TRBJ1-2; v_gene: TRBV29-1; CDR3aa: CSGMTENYGYTF
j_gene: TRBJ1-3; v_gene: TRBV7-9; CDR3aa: CASSRGDSYNSGNTIYF
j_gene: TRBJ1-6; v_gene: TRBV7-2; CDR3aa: CASSPQGSGRSSPLHF
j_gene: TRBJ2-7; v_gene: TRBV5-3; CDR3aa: CARRQGDRAHEQYF
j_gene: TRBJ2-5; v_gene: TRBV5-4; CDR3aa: CASSLAPPETQYF
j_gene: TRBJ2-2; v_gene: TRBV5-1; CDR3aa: CASTPGDRTGELFF
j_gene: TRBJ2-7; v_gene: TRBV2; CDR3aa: CASSLQSTGYF
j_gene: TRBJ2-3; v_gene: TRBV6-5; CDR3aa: CATPNWGGIGDTQYF
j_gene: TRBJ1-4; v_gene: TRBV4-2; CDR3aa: CASSPQRNSGNEKLFF
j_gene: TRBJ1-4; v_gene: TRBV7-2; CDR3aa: CASSADRGEKLFF
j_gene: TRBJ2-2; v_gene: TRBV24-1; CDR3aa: CATSDPGQANTGELFF
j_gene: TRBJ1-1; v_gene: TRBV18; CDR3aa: CASSGTGFAEAFF
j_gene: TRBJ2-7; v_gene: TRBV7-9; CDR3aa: CASSLVRTGEQYF
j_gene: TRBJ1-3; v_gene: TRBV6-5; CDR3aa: CASSRGTAGNTIYF
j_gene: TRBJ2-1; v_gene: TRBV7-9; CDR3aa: CASSRTSGGAFEQFF
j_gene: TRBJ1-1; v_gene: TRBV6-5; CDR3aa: CASRQGGATEAFF
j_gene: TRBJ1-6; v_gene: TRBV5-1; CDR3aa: CASSIQGPGNNSPLHF
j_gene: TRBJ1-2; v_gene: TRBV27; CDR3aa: CASSQQQAAPGYTF
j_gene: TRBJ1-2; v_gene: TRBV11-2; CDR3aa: CASSFGANYGYTF
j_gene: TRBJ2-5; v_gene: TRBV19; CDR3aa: CASSKGLAGQETQYF
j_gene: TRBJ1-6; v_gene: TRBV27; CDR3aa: CASSPDRTFPPLHF
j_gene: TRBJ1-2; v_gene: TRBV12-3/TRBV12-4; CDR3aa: CASTPNRDGYTF
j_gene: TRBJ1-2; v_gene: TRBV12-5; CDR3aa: CASGPGTNANYGYTF
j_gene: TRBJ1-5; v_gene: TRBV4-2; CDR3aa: CASSQLGQGGPSSQPQHF
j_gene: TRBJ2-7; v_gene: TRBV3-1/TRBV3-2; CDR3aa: CASSLQGSSYEQYF
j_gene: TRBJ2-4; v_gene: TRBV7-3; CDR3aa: CASSPGGQSDIQYF